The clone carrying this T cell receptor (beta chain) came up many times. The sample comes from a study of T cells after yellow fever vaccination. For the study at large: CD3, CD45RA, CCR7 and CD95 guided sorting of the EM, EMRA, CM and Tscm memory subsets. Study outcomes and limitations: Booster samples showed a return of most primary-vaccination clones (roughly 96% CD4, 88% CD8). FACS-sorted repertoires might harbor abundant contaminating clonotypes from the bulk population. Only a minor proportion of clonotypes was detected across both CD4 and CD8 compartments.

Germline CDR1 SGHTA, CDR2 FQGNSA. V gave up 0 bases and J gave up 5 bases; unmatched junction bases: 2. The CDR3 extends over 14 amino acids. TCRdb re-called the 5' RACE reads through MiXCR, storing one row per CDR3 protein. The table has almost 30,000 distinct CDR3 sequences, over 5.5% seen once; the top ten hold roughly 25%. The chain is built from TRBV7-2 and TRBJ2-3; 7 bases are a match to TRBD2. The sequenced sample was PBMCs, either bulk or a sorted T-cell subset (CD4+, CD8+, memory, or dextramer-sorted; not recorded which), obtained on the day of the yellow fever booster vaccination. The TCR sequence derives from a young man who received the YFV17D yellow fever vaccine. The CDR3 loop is CASSLAGGGDTQYF. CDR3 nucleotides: TGTGCCAGCAGCTTAGCGGGGGGGGGAGATACGCAGTATTTT.